This TCR beta chain was observed in a study of T-cell memory formation after mild COVID-19 (dated by TCRdb to 2020 to 2022). Regarding the study in general: Most TCR sequence clusters were specific to one of the two donors. In two donors, T-cell clones that expanded and contracted after mild COVID-19 were followed by sequencing TCRalpha and TCRbeta repertoires longitudinally. The cohort comprised two young, previously healthy adult volunteers, one female and one male. Findings and caveats that apply to the study as a whole: Contracting CD4+ clones appeared mostly in the CM and EM memory subsets, whereas CD8+ clones were enriched in EMRA. Only a couple of mild cases were covered in the study, and larger cohorts including severe cases with pre-infection samples were considered necessary. From day 15 to 85, contracting clones showed balanced CD4/CD8 phenotypes, whereas a second wave of clones that expanded from day 15 to 37 leaned towards CD4+. Some responding clones were detected in pre-infection memory, which suggested that pre-existing cross-reactive memory T cells had joined the SARS-CoV-2 response. Whether the second-wave clones peaking on day 37 were SARS-CoV-2 specific was not confirmed.

Ficoll-Paque density gradient centrifugation was the method used to isolate PBMCs. This clonotype appeared a few times. The clone's antigen remains unknown. No base quality values were provided; no much bigger clone lies one nucleotide off. TCRdb lists the instrument as Illumina NovaSeq 6000. Using 5'RACE with constant-segment primers, TCRalpha and TCRbeta cDNA libraries were constructed, with sample barcodes and unique molecular identifiers added in the process. RNA was extracted from every sample with Trizol reagent. The libraries were amplified in two PCR steps, and the second step added a second sample barcode and Illumina TruSeq adapters. The libraries were sequenced on an Illumina NovaSeq using 2 x 150 bp paired-end reads. The study's processing was this. Reads were demultiplexed and collapsed into UMI-guided consensus sequences with migec v1.2.7. Using mixcr v2.1.11, UMI consensuses were aligned to TRA and TRB V and J templates and then assembled into clonotypes. Clonotypes were classified as expanded or contracted when called significant by both edgeR and NoisET, with noise models trained on biological replicates. For edgeR calls, the thresholds were a false discovery rate-adjusted p below 0.01 and a log2 fold-change of 1. PCA with hierarchical clustering of max-normalized trajectories of the 1000 most abundant clonotypes was used as exploratory dynamics analysis. Each responding clone was given a CD4 or CD8 phenotype based on the CD4+ and CD8+ repertoires, which had been sequenced separately. TCRdb handled the public reads itself, with Q25 trimming in fastp and clone calling in MiXCR, and kept productive beta chains. Under each unique CDR3 protein, matching rows form one entry showing the most common genes and DNA. It is TCRdb's table, rather than the study itself, that gives the V and J calls and clone size. Here the sample has more than 250,000 distinct CDR3 sequences; 16% occur a single time. Approximately 20% of the sample comes from the top ten.

The sequencing sample was made of PBMCs or a T cell subset sorted from them (not recorded which). The TCR comes from a young man who had mild COVID-19 (a few samples of this study predate the infection). The sample titles of this study are shuffled in the database, so cell type and time point are left out; the donor was told from shared clones.

The CDR3 protein sequence reads: CASGSGTSGGGRSYNEQFF. The DNA sequence is given as TGTGCCAGCGGATCTGGGACTAGCGGGGGGGGAAGGTCCTACAATGAGCAGTTCTTC. The V gene is TRBV6-5 and the J gene is TRBJ2-1; 16 central nucleotides agree with TRBD2. The junction shows trimming of 8 bases on V and 1 base on J, and the gene matches do not reach 11 bases of it. The CDR1 and CDR2 encoded by the germline V gene are MNHEY and SVGAGI. The CDR3 has 19 amino acids, counting the end cysteine and phenylalanine. Only the CDR3 part of the read is kept: 57 bases, read in frame from the first base.